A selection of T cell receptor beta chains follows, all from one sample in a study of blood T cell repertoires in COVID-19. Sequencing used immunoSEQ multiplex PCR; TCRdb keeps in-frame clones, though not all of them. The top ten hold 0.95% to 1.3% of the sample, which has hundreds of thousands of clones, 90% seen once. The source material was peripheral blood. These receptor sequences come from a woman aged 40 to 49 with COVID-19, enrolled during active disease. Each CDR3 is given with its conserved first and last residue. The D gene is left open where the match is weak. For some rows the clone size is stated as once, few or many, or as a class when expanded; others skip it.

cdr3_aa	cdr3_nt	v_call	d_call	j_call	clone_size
CASSVQGARNSPLHF	TGCGCCAGCAGCGTACAGGGGGCGAGAAATTCACCCCTCCACTTT	TRBV5-1	TRBD1	TRBJ1-6	-
CASSGPPEGGHVYF	TGTGCCAGCAGCGGCCCACCGGAGGGAGGGCATGTGTACTTC	TRBV9	TRBD2	TRBJ2-7	-
CASGTGSYEQYF	TGTGCCAGTGGGACAGGGTCCTACGAGCAGTACTTC	TRBV19	TRBD1	TRBJ2-7	-
CASSLNGQGETDTQYF	TGTGCCAGCAGTTTAAACGGACAGGGGGAAACAGATACGCAGTATTTT	TRBV28	TRBD1	TRBJ2-3	-
CASSPGQGRRQYF	TGTGCCAGCAGCCCAGGACAGGGGAGGAGGCAGTACTTC	TRBV11-2	TRBD1	TRBJ2-7	-
CASSPPGSPLHF	TGTGCCAGCAGTCCCCCAGGGTCACCCCTCCACTTT	TRBV6-5	-	TRBJ1-6	-
CASSHLQGALTDTQYF	TGTGCCAGCAGTCACCTACAGGGGGCGTTGACAGATACGCAGTATTTT	TRBV27	TRBD1	TRBJ2-3	-
CARPGQGIDTQYF	TGTGCCAGACCGGGACAGGGAATTGATACGCAGTATTTT	TRBV2	TRBD1	TRBJ2-3	-
CASSTQTGRGYTF	TGTGCCAGCAGCACCCAGACAGGACGGGGCTACACCTTC	TRBV7-3	-	TRBJ1-2	few
CASSSFSGTVGLEQYF	TGTGCCAGCAGCTCCTTTTCCGGGACAGTGGGCTTAGAGCAGTACTTC	TRBV7-2	TRBD1	TRBJ2-7	-
CASSPLGENDYGYTF	TGTGCCAGCTCTCCCTTAGGGGAAAATGACTATGGCTACACCTTC	TRBV18	-	TRBJ1-2	-
CASSPGTVENTGELFF	TGTGCCAGCAGCCCAGGGACAGTCGAAAACACCGGGGAGCTGTTTTTT	TRBV9	TRBD1	TRBJ2-2	once
CASREGAKTQYF	TGTGCCAGCAGGGAGGGGGCAAAGACCCAGTACTTC	TRBV12-3/TRBV12-4	-	TRBJ2-5	-
CASSFSPGQGNLNTEAFF	TGCGCCAGCAGCTTCAGTCCGGGACAGGGGAATTTGAACACTGAAGCTTTCTTT	TRBV5-1	TRBD1	TRBJ1-1	few
CATSRGGTGLYEQYF	TGTGCCACCAGCAGAGGTGGGACAGGGCTGTACGAGCAGTACTTC	TRBV15	TRBD1	TRBJ2-7	-
CASSLTAGGSEKLFF	TGTGCCAGCAGCTTAACGGCAGGGGGCAGTGAAAAACTGTTTTTT	TRBV7-2	TRBD1	TRBJ1-4	-
CASTPFAGGNGEKLFF	TGTGCCAGCACTCCCTTTGCGGGGGGGAATGGAGAAAAACTGTTTTTT	TRBV7-2	-	TRBJ1-4	-
CASSPSTVVYGYTF	TGTGCCAGCAGCCCGTCGACAGTTGTCTATGGCTACACCTTC	TRBV9	-	TRBJ1-2	-
CASTRGGGDGSYEQYF	TGTGCCAGCACCCGAGGAGGAGGGGATGGCTCCTACGAGCAGTACTTC	TRBV5-6	-	TRBJ2-7	once
CASNSAESDTIYF	TGTGCCAGCAACTCCGCGGAGAGTGACACCATATATTTT	TRBV12-3/TRBV12-4	-	TRBJ1-3	once
CASSLSPRALLEETQYF	TGTGCCAGCAGTTTATCCCCGAGGGCCCTGCTTGAGGAGACCCAGTACTTC	TRBV27	-	TRBJ2-5	-
CASIPGGADLNTGELFF	TGTGCCAGCATCCCAGGGGGAGCGGACCTTAACACCGGGGAGCTGTTTTTT	TRBV28	TRBD1	TRBJ2-2	-
CASSPPTGSNTEAFF	TGTGCCAGCTCACCCCCCACAGGGAGCAACACTGAAGCTTTCTTT	TRBV18	-	TRBJ1-1	-
CASRGAGGGQPQHF	TGTGCCAGCAGGGGGGCAGGGGGAGGACAGCCCCAGCATTTT	TRBV28	TRBD1	TRBJ1-5	few
CASSLTGYNEQFF	TGTGCCAGCAGCTTGACAGGTTACAATGAGCAGTTCTTC	TRBV11-2	-	TRBJ2-1	-
CATSRDFLAGYTGELFF	TGTGCCACCAGCAGAGATTTCCTAGCGGGTTACACCGGGGAGCTGTTTTTT	TRBV15	TRBD2	TRBJ2-2	once
CASGWDREDEQFF	TGTGCTAGTGGTTGGGACAGGGAGGATGAGCAGTTCTTC	TRBV12-5	TRBD1	TRBJ2-1	-
CASSLAGTGSLPYF	TGTGCCAGCAGCTTGGCTGGGACAGGGTCCCTTCCATACTTC	TRBV7-2	TRBD1	TRBJ2-7	-
CASSGQLYGYTF	TGTGCCAGCAGTGGACAGCTCTATGGCTACACCTTC	TRBV9	-	TRBJ1-2	-